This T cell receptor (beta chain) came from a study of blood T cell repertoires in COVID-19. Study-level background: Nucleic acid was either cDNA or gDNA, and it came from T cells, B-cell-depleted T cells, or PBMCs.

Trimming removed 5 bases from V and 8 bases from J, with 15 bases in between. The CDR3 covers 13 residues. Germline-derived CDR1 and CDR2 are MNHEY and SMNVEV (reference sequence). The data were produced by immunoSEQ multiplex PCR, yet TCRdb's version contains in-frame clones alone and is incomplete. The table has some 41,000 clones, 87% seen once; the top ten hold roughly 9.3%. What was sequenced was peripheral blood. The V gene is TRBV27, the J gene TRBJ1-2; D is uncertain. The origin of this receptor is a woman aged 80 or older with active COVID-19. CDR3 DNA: TGTGCCAGCAGTCCGCGGAGGGCGGAGGGCTACACCTTC. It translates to CASSPRRAEGYTF.